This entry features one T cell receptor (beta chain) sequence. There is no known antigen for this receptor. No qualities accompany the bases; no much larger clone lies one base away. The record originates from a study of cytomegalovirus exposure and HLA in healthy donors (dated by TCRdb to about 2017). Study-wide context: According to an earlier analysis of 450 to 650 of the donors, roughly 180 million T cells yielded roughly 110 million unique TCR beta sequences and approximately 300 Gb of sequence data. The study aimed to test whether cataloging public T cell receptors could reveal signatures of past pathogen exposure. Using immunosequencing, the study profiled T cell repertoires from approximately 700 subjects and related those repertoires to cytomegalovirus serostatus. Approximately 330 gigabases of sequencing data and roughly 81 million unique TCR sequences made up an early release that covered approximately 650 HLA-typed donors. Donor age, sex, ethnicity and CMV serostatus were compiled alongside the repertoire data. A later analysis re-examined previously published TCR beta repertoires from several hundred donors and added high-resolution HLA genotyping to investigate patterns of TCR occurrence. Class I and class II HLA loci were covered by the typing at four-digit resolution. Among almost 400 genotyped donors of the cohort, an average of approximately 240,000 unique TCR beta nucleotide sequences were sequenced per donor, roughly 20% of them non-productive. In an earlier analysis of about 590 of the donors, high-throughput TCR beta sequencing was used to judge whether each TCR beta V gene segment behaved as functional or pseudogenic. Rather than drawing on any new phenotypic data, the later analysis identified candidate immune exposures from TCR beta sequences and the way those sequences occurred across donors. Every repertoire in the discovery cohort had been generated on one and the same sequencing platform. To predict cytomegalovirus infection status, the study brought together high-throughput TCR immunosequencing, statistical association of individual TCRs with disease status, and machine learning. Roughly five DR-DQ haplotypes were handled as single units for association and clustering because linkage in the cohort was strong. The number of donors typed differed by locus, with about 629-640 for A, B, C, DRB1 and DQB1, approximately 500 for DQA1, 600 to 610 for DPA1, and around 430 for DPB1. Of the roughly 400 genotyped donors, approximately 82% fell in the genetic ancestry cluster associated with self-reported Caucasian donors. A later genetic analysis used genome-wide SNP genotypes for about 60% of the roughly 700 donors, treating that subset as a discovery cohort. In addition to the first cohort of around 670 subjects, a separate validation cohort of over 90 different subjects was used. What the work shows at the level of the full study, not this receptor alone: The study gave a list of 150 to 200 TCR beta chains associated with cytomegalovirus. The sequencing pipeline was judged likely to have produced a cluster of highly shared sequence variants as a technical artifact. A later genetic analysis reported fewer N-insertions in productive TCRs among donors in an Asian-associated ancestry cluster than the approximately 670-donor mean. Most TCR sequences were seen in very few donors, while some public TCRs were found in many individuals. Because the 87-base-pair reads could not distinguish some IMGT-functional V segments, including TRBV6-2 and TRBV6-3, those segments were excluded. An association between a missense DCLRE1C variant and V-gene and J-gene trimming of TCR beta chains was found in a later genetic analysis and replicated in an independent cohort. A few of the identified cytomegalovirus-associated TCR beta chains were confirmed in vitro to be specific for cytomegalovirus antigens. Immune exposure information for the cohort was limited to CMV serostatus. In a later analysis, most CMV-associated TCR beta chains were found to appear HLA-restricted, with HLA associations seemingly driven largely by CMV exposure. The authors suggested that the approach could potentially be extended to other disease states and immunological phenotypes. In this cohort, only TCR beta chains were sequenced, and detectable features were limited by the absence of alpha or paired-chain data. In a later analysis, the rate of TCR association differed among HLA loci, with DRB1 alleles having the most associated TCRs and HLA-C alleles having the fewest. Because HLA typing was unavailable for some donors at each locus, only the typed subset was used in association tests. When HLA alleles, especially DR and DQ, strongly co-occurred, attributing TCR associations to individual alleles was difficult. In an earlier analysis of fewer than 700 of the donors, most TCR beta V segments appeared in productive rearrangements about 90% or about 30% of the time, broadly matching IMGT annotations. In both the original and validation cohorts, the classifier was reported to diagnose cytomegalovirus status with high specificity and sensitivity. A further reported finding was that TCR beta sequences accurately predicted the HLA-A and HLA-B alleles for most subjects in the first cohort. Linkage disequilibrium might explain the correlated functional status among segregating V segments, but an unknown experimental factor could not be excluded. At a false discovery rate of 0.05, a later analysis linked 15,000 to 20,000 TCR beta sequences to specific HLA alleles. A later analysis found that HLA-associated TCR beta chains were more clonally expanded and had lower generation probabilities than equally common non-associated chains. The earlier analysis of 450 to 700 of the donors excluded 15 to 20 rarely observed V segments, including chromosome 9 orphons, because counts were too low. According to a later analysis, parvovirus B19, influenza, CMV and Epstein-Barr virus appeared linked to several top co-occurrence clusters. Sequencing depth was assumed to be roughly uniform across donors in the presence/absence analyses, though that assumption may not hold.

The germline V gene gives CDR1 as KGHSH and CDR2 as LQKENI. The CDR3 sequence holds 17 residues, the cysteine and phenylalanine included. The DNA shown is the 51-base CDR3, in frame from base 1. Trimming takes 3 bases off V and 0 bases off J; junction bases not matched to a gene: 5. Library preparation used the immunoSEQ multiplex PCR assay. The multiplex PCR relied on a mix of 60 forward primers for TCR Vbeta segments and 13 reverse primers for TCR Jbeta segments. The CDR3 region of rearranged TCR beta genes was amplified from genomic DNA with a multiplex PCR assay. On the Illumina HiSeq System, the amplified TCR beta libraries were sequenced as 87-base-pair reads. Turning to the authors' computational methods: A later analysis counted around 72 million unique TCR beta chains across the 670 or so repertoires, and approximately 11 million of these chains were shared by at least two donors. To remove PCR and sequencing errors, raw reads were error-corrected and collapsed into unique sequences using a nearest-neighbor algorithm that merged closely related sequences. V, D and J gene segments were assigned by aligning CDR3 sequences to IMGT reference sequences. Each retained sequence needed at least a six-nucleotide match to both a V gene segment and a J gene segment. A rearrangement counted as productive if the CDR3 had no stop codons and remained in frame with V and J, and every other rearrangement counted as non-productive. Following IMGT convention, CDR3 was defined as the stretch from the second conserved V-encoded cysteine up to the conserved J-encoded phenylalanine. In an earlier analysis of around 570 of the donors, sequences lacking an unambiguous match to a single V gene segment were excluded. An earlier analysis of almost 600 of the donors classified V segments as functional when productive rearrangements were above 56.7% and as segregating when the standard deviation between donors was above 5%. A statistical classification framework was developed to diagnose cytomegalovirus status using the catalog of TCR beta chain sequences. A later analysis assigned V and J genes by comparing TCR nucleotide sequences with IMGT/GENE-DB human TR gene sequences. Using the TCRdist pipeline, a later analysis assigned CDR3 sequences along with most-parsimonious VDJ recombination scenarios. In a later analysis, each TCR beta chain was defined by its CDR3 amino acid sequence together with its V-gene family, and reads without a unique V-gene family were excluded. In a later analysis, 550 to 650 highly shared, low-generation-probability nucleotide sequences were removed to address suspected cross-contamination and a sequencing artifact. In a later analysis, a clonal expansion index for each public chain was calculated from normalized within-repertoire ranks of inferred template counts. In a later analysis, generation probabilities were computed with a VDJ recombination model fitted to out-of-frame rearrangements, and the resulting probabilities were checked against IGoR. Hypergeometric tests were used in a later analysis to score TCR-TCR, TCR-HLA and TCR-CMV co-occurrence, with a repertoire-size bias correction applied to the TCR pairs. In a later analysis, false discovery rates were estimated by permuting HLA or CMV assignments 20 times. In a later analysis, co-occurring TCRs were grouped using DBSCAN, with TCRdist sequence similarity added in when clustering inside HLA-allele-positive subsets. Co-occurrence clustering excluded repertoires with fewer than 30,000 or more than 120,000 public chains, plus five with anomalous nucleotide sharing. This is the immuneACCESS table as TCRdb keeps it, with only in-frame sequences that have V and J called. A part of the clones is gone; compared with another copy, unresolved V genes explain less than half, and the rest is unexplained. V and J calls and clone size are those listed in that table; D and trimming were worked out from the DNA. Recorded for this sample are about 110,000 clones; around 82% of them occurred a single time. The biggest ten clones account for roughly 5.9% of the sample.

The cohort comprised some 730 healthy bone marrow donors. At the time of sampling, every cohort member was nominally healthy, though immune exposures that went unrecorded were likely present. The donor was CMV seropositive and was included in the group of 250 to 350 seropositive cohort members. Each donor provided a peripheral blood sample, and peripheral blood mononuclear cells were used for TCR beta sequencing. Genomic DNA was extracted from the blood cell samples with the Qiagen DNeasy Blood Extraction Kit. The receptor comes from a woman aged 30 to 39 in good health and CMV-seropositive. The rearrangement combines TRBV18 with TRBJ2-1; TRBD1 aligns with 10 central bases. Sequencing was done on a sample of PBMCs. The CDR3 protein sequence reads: CASSPPDRGSSYNEQFF. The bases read TGTGCCAGCTCACCGCCGGACAGGGGGAGCTCCTACAATGAGCAGTTCTTC. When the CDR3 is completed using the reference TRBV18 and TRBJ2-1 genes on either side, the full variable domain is NAGVMQNPRHLVRRRGQEARLRCSPMKGHSHVYWYRQLPEEGLKFMVYLQKENIIDESGMPKERFSAEFPKEGPSILRIQQVVRGDSAAYFCASSPPDRGSSYNEQFFGPGTRLTVL.